This paragraph covers one T cell receptor (beta chain) sequence. There is no known antigen for this receptor. It has no much larger one-base neighbor in the sample; base qualities were not kept. The 39 donors, aged 6 to 90 years, were systemically healthy Caucasian individuals from Russia. Around 9.7 milliliters of peripheral blood were collected from each donor into EDTA-treated Vacutainer tubes. Ficoll-Paque density-gradient centrifugation was used to isolate PBMCs, with at least 6 million per sample. Trizol reagent was used to extract total RNA from PBMCs, with at least 6 micrograms per sample. Naive CD45RAhigh/CD27high T cell percentages were measured by flow cytometry on a PBMC aliquot from every donor. This entry is derived from a study of blood T cells in healthy people across ages (dated by TCRdb to the mid-2010s). In the study overall: In model experiments, template switching captured about one uniquely barcoded TCR beta cDNA molecule for every two T cells. The study measured age-related changes in TCR beta repertoire diversity using deep sequencing normalized with unique cDNA molecular identifiers. Donors were grouped into four age groups: young (average 16 years), middle-aged (roughly 40), aged (approximately 67) and long-lived (about 89). To avoid experimental bias, donors of different ages were randomly spread across the sequencing lanes. Two additional independent replicas of 1 million unique cDNA reads from the same blood draw were analyzed for two donors (one aged 18 to 30 and one aged 80 or older). Here is what the overall study found, with its caveats: Estimates of total diversity based on one million sequenced T cells were regarded as lower bounds and as underestimates. Conclusive comparison of naive and antigen-experienced compartments was prevented by the profiling of bulk unsorted PBMCs. Compared with the aged group, more naive CD4+ T cells, fewer expanded clones and increased TCR diversity were shown by the long-lived group, suggesting age selection. The percentage of naive T cells measured by flow cytometry correlated strongly with observed TCR beta diversity. Because the CMV infection status of the donors was unknown, age-related changes in expanded clonotypes may potentially have been confounded. Observed TCR beta diversity per million T cells fell roughly linearly with age, and a significant reduction was already apparent by age around 44.

Library method: 5' RACE. The sequencer listed for this sample is Illumina HiSeq 2500. The second PCR ran for roughly 7 to 12 cycles and used a J-beta primer mix along with a sample-barcoded 5' primer. A template-switch 5' adaptor carrying 12 random nucleotides introduced a unique molecular identifier onto each TCR beta cDNA molecule. Each sample yielded at least 2.5 million CDR3-containing paired-end reads. First-strand cDNA synthesis was performed from all RNA using the Mint cDNA synthesis kit, with priming by a TRBC-specific oligonucleotide. Following uracil-DNA glycosylase treatment, all cDNA underwent a first 18-cycle PCR with the universal primers M1SS and BC2_uni_R. As for the authors' bioinformatics: Normalization of each sample was performed by random selection of 1 million high-quality reads, each carrying a distinct molecular identifier. Reads sharing molecular identifiers were discarded rather than binned into consensus sequences. MiTCR, with a Q25 quality threshold and the strictest error-elimination algorithm, was used for CDR3 identification, clonotype clustering and error correction. A nonparametric unseen species model using Euler transformation provided a lower-bound estimate of total TCR beta diversity. TCRdb reprocessing: public reads trimmed at Q25 with fastp, clones called with MiXCR, in-frame beta chains kept. Entries are consolidated by CDR3 protein sequence, retaining the most common genes and DNA. The V and J calls shown here were made by TCRdb, not taken from the authors' results. Across this sample there are about 780,000 distinct CDR3 sequences, with around 68% seen only once. 28% of the sample comes from the top ten.

Inclusive of the bounding cysteine and phenylalanine, the CDR3 is 14 residues long. The read is trimmed to its CDR3 DNA, 42 bases read in frame from base 1. V and J are truncated by 5 bases and 5 bases respectively, leaving an intervening sequence of 16 bases. The germline V gene provides CDR1 SGHRS and CDR2 YFSETQ. The clonotype comes from a man aged 30 to 45 in good health. The chain is assembled from TRBV5-1 and TRBJ1-2; the D segment could be TRBD1, given 6 matching bases. Source material: blood. The CDR3 protein sequence reads: CASRLAPGQYGYTF. The nucleotides are TGCGCCAGCAGACTCGCCCCGGGACAATATGGCTACACCTTC.